This T cell receptor beta chain was obtained from a study of T-cell memory formation after mild COVID-19. For this clonotype: Its antigen is unidentified.

Constant-segment primers and 5'RACE yielded cDNA libraries for TCR alpha and TCR beta, each carrying sample barcodes and UMIs. TCRdb re-called the 5' RACE reads with MiXCR, one entry per CDR3 protein. The data show just over 300,000 distinct CDR3 sequences, with 19% seen just once and around 21% held by the top ten. CDR3 size: 15 residues. V was clipped by 4 bases and J by 9 bases, with 16 bases between them. Germline V gene sequence: CDR1 MNHNY, CDR2 SVGAGI (reference sequence). Notes on the study in general: Contracting clones localized mainly to CM and EM when CD4+ and mainly to EMRA when CD8+. Proof of SARS-CoV-2 specificity was absent for the second-wave clones that crested on day 37. Clones that shrank (day 15 to 85) were balanced CD4/CD8, whereas later expanders leaned CD4+.

The origin of this receptor is a man aged 18 to 29 who had mild COVID-19 (a few samples of this study predate the infection). Cell type and time point are not known. The chain joins TRBV6-6 to TRBJ1-6, with a tentative D call TRBD1 (5 bases). Sequences were obtained from PBMCs or a T cell subset sorted from them (not recorded which). The CDR3 here is CASSSWGGLSSPLHF. The CDR3 DNA sequence: TGTGCCAGCAGTTCGTGGGGGGGACTTAGTTCACCCCTCCACTTT.